These T cell receptor beta chains were read from a single sample in a study of blood T cell repertoires in COVID-19. This table comes from immunoSEQ multiplex PCR, and its TCRdb copy is limited to in-frame clones, with some not included. The sample holds about 87,000 clones, approximately 86% seen once. The sample consisted of peripheral blood. These receptors were taken from a man in his forties with acute or convalescent COVID-19. Both conserved end residues are part of each CDR3. Each record gives: V gene, clone size, J gene, D gene, CDR3 DNA, CDR3 protein. D genes are given only for firm matches. Only some rows state a clone size, as once, few, many or a class for expanded clones.

>TRBV6-6|-|TRBJ2-7|-
TGTGCCAGCAGTTACGACTTAGTATCTACCGAGCAGTACTTC
CASSYDLVSTEQYF
>TRBV6-5|-|TRBJ1-3|TRBD1
TGTGCCAGCACCAAGGGGGGACAGATTGGAAACACCATATATTTT
CASTKGGQIGNTIYF
>TRBV10-2|-|TRBJ1-5|-
TGCGCCAGCAGTGACCGTATAAGGGGAATGAATCAGCCCCAGCATTTT
CASSDRIRGMNQPQHF
>TRBV15|-|TRBJ1-2|-
TGTGCCACCAGCAGAGTTAGGGGTTATGGCTACACCTTC
CATSRVRGYGYTF
>TRBV6-5|-|TRBJ2-2|-
TGTGCCAGCAGCCGAAATGAGGTGGAGCTGTTTTTT
CASSRNEVELFF
>TRBV12-3/TRBV12-4|once|TRBJ1-4|-
TGTGCCACAGGACAGTCAACTAATGAAAAACTGTTTTTT
CATGQSTNEKLFF
>TRBV11-3|-|TRBJ2-2|TRBD2
TGTGCCAGCAGCTGGGGTTTAGCGGGAAACACCGGGGAGCTGTTTTTT
CASSWGLAGNTGELFF
>TRBV6-5|-|TRBJ1-1|-
TGTGCCAGCAGTTGGTCCGGGGTTTTAGGGACTGAAGCTTTCTTT
CASSWSGVLGTEAFF
>TRBV3-1/TRBV3-2|-|TRBJ2-6|-
TGTGCCAGCAGGAACAGGGCTGGGGCCAACGTCCTGACTTTC
CASRNRAGANVLTF
>TRBV7-6|-|TRBJ2-3|-
TGTGCCAGCAGCCCTCGCACAGATACGCAGTATTTT
CASSPRTDTQYF
>TRBV7-9|-|TRBJ2-1|-
TGTGCCAGCAGCCACATAACAGGAGGGCACACCTCCTACAATGAGCAGTTCTTC
CASSHITGGHTSYNEQFF
>TRBV27|-|TRBJ1-6|-
TGTGCCAGCAGTTTCCGTGAGAATAATTCACCCCTCCACTTT
CASSFRENNSPLHF
>TRBV12-3/TRBV12-4|once|TRBJ1-2|TRBD1
TGTGCCAGCAGCAAGGGACAGGCTTATGGCTACACCTTC
CASSKGQAYGYTF
>TRBV14|-|TRBJ2-7|TRBD2
TGTGCCAGCAGCCAAGGCCATGCGGGAGAGTTGGTCTACGAGCAGTACTTC
CASSQGHAGELVYEQYF
>TRBV2|once|TRBJ1-6|-
TGTGCCAGCAGGGCAGCAGGGCGTCCGGATTCACCCCTCCACTTT
CASRAAGRPDSPLHF
>TRBV30|once|TRBJ1-5|TRBD1
TGTGCCTGGACCCCGCCAGGGGGAGTATATAGCAATCAGCCCCAGCATTTT
CAWTPPGGVYSNQPQHF
>TRBV5-1|-|TRBJ1-5|-
TGCGCCAGCAGCTTGGTTGCGGGCGTCGTGCCCCAGCATTTT
CASSLVAGVVPQHF